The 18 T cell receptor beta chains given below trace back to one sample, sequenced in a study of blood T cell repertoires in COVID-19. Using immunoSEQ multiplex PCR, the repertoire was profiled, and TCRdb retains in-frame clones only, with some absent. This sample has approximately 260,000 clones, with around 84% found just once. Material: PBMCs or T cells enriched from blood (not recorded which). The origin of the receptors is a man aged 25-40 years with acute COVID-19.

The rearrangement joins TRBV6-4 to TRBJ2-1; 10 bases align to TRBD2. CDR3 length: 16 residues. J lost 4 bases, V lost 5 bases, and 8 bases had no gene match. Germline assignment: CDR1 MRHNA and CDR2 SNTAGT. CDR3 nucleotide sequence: TGTGCCAGCAGTAGTCAAACTAGCGGGGATTACAATGAGCAGTTCTTC. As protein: CASSSQTSGDYNEQFF.

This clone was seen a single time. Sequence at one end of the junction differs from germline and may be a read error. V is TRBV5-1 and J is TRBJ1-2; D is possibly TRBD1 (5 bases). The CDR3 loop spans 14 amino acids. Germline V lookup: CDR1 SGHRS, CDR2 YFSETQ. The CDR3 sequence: CASSTSGANYGYTF. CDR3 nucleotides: TGTGCCAGCAGCACCTCGGGGGCTAACTATGGCTACACCTTC.

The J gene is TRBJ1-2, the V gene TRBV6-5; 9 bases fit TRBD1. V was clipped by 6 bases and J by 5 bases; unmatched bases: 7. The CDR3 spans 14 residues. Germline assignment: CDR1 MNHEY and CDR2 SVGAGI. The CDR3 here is CASRDRGESYGYTF. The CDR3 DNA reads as TGTGCCAGCAGAGACAGGGGGGAAAGTTATGGCTACACCTTC.

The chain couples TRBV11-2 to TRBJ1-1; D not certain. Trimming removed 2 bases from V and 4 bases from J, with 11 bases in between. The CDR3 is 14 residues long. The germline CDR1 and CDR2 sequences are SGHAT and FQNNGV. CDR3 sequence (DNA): TGTGCCAGCAGCTTATCCCAAACAGCCACTGAAGCTTTCTTT. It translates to CASSLSQTATEAFF.

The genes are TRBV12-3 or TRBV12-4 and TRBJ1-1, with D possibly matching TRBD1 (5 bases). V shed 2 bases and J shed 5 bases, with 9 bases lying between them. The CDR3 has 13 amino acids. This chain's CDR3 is CASSLSGRTEAFF. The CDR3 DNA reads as TGTGCCAGCAGTTTATCAGGGAGGACTGAAGCTTTCTTT.

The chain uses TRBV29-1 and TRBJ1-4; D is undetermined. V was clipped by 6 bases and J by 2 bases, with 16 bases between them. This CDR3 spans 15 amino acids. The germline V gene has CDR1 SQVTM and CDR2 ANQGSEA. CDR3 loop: CSVALSGGTNEKLFF. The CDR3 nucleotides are TGCAGCGTCGCGCTATCAGGAGGTACTAATGAAAAACTGTTTTTT.

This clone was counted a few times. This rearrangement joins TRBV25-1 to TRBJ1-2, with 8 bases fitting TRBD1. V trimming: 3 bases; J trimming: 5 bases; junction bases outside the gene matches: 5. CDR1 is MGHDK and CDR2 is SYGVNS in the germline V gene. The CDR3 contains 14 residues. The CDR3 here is CASSDWTGNYGYTF. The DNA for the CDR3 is TGTGCCAGCAGTGACTGGACAGGGAATTATGGCTACACCTTC.

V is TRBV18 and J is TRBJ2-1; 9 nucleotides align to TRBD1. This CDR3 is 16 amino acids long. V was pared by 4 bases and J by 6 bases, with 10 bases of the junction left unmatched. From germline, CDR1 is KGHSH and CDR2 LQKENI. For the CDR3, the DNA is TGTGCCAGCTCACGACCGCGGACAGGGGTGCGCAATGAGCAGTTCTTC. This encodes CASSRPRTGVRNEQFF.

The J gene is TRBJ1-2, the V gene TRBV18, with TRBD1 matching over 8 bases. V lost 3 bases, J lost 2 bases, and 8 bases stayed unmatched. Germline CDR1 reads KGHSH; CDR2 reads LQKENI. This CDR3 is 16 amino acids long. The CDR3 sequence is CASSPTPTGANYGYTF. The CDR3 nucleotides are TGTGCCAGCTCACCGACCCCGACAGGGGCGAACTATGGCTACACCTTC. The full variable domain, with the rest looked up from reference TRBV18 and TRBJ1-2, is NAGVMQNPRHLVRRRGQEARLRCSPMKGHSHVYWYRQLPEEGLKFMVYLQKENIIDESGMPKERFSAEFPKEGPSILRIQQVVRGDSAAYFCASSPTPTGANYGYTFGSGTRLTVV.

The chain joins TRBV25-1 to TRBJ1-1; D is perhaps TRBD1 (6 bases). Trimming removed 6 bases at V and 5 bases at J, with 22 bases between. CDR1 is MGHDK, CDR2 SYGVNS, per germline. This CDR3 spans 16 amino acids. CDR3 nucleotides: TGTGCCAGCAGGCCGGGACAAGGCGACAGTTGGACTGAAGCTTTCTTT. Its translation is CASRPGQGDSWTEAFF.

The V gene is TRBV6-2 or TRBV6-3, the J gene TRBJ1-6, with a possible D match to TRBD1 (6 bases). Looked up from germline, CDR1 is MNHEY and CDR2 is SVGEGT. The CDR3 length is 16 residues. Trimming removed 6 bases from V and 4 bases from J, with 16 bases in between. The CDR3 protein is CASSSTTGGYNSPLHF. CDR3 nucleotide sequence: TGTGCCAGCAGCTCTACGACAGGCGGATATAATTCACCCCTCCACTTT.

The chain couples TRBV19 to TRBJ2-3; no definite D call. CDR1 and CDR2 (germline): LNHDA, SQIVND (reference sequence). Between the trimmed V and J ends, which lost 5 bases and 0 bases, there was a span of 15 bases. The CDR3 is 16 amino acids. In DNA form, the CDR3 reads TGTGCCAGTAGTCCCCGCGCGGAAACTAGCACAGATACGCAGTATTTT. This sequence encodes CASSPRAETSTDTQYF.

CDR3 in amino acids: CASRTVNYGYTF. In DNA form, the CDR3 reads TGTGCCAGCAGAACAGTTAACTATGGCTACACCTTC. The chain joins TRBV12-3 or TRBV12-4 to TRBJ1-2; no definite D call. The CDR3 has 12 amino acids. V lost 6 bases to trimming and J lost 1 base, with 6 bases between them.

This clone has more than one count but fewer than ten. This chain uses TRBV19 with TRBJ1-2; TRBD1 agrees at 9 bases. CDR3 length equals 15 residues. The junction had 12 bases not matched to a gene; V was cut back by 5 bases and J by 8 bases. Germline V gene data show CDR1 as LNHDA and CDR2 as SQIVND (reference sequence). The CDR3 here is CASSAHRGRDPGYTF. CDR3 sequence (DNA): TGTGCCAGTAGTGCGCACAGGGGGCGAGACCCAGGCTACACCTTC.

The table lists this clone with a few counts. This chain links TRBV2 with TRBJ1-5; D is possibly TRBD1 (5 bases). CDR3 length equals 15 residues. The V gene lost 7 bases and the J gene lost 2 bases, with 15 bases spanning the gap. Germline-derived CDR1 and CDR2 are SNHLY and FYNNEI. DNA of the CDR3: TGTGCCAGCATAGGGACTTCCCTCGGCAATCAGCCCCAGCATTTT. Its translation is CASIGTSLGNQPQHF.

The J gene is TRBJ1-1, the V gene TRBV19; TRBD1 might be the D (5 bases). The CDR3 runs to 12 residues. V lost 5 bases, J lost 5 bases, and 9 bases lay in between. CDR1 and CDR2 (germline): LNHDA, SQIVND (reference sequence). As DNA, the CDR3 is TGTGCCAGTAGTCTGGCAGGGACTGAAGCTTTCTTT. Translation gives CASSLAGTEAFF.

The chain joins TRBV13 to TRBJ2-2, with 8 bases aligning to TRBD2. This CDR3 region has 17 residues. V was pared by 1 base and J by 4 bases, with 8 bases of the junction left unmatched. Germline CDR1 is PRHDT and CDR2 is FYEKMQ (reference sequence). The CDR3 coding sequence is TGTGCCAGCAGCTTAGATGCACTAGCGGAGAGCACCGGGGAGCTGTTTTTT. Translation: CASSLDALAESTGELFF.

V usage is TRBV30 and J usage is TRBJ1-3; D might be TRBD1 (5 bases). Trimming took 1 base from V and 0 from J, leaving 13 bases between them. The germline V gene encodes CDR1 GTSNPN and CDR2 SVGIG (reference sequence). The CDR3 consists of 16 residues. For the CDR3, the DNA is TGTGCCTGGAGTGGGGGCCCCCCGTACTCTGGAAACACCATATATTTT. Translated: CAWSGGPPYSGNTIYF.